These T cell receptor beta chains were read from a single sample in a study of shared clonotypes between healthy human individuals. Generated by immunoSEQ multiplex PCR, the TCRdb table keeps only in-frame clones and is missing some. Counted here are 1,500,000 or so clones, approximately 98.5% occurring once; the ten biggest clones make up 0.36%. Input material: naive CD4+ T cells sorted from blood. Receptors originate from a man aged 25-45 years in good health. Each CDR3 is given with its conserved first and last residue. Each record gives: V gene, D gene, J gene, clone size, CDR3 protein, CDR3 DNA. The D gene is left open where the match is weak. Clone size is shown for a subset of rows, as once, few, many or a class of expanded clone.

V: TRBV9
D: -
J: TRBJ1-2
size: -
CDR3: CASSVYQEQGYTF
DNA: TGTGCCAGCAGCGTATACCAGGAACAAGGCTACACCTTC

V: TRBV7-2
D: TRBD1
J: TRBJ1-2
size: -
CDR3: CASSLYPQGAWGYTF
DNA: TGTGCCAGCAGTCTTTATCCGCAGGGGGCTTGGGGCTACACCTTC

V: TRBV5-4
D: -
J: TRBJ2-7
size: -
CDR3: CASSLRAGGLRRSEQYF
DNA: TGTGCCAGCAGCTTGCGGGCAGGGGGGTTACGTCGGTCCGAGCAGTACTTC

V: TRBV19
D: TRBD2
J: TRBJ2-2
size: -
CDR3: CASSRTSGTGELFF
DNA: TGTGCCAGTAGTAGGACTAGCGGGACCGGGGAGCTGTTTTTT

V: TRBV27
D: -
J: TRBJ2-1
size: -
CDR3: CASSLLGNNEQFF
DNA: TGTGCCAGCAGTTTATTGGGGAACAATGAGCAGTTCTTC

V: TRBV18
D: -
J: TRBJ1-1
size: -
CDR3: CASSSRRGNTEAFF
DNA: TGTGCCAGCTCCTCGCGACGAGGGAACACTGAAGCTTTCTTT

V: TRBV5-4
D: -
J: TRBJ2-7
size: -
CDR3: CASSLREKYEQYF
DNA: TGTGCCAGCAGCTTGAGGGAGAAGTACGAGCAGTACTTC

V: TRBV28
D: -
J: TRBJ2-7
size: -
CDR3: CASSLTSREQYF
DNA: TGTGCCAGCAGCCTTACCAGTCGCGAGCAGTACTTC

V: TRBV5-1
D: TRBD1
J: TRBJ2-3
size: -
CDR3: CASSLADRVTDTQYF
DNA: TGCGCCAGCAGCTTGGCAGACAGGGTAACAGATACGCAGTATTTT

V: TRBV28
D: TRBD2
J: TRBJ2-7
size: -
CDR3: CASRWGLAGGSTYEQYF
DNA: TGTGCCAGCAGATGGGGACTAGCGGGAGGTTCTACCTACGAGCAGTACTTC

V: TRBV27
D: -
J: TRBJ2-2
size: -
CDR3: CASSFGGGNTGELFF
DNA: TGTGCCAGCAGTTTCGGGGGCGGGAACACCGGGGAGCTGTTTTTT

V: TRBV4-3
D: -
J: TRBJ2-2
size: -
CDR3: CASSHGTLASVGELFF
DNA: TGCGCCAGCAGCCATGGGACTCTAGCGTCAGTCGGGGAGCTGTTTTTT

V: TRBV5-6
D: -
J: TRBJ2-3
size: once
CDR3: CASSLAGRGSDTQYF
DNA: TGTGCCAGCAGCTTGGCGGGCAGGGGCTCAGATACGCAGTATTTT

V: TRBV6-5
D: TRBD1
J: TRBJ2-7
size: -
CDR3: CAVQGQGPSEQYF
DNA: TGTGCCGTCCAGGGACAGGGCCCATCCGAGCAGTACTTC

V: TRBV9
D: -
J: TRBJ2-1
size: -
CDR3: CASSVDPAEPSYNEQFF
DNA: TGTGCCAGCAGCGTAGATCCCGCGGAACCATCCTACAATGAGCAGTTCTTC

V: TRBV5-4
D: -
J: TRBJ1-3
size: -
CDR3: CASTLSGSSGNTIYF
DNA: TGTGCCAGCACCTTAAGTGGGAGCTCTGGAAACACCATATATTTT

V: TRBV5-1
D: -
J: TRBJ2-1
size: once
CDR3: CASSPQVGTSGFF
DNA: TGCGCCAGCAGCCCTCAGGTTGGGACCTCGGGGTTCTTC

V: TRBV28
D: -
J: TRBJ1-5
size: -
CDR3: CASSEGNSNQPQHF
DNA: TGTGCCAGCAGTGAAGGGAACAGCAATCAGCCCCAGCATTTT

V: TRBV2
D: -
J: TRBJ2-7
size: -
CDR3: CASKRAPSSYEQYF
DNA: TGTGCCAGCAAACGGGCTCCATCCTCCTACGAGCAGTACTTC

V: TRBV5-1
D: -
J: TRBJ1-2
size: -
CDR3: CASSLQDSRYSFNYGYTF
DNA: TGCGCCAGCAGCTTGCAAGACAGCCGGTACTCTTTTAACTATGGCTACACCTTC

V: TRBV19
D: -
J: TRBJ2-6
size: -
CDR3: CASSSSGILSSGANVLTF
DNA: TGTGCCAGTAGTAGCTCAGGGATATTAAGCTCTGGGGCCAACGTCCTGACTTTC

V: TRBV5-1
D: -
J: TRBJ1-4
size: -
CDR3: CASSSRLGRGEKLFF
DNA: TGCGCCAGCAGCTCCCGGTTGGGGAGAGGCGAAAAACTGTTTTTT

V: TRBV14
D: TRBD1
J: TRBJ2-7
size: once
CDR3: CASSLDRGDSYEQYF
DNA: TGTGCCAGCAGCCTGGACAGGGGCGACTCCTACGAGCAGTACTTC

V: TRBV27
D: -
J: TRBJ1-4
size: once
CDR3: CASKHLNEKLFF
DNA: TGTGCCAGCAAGCACTTAAATGAAAAACTGTTTTTT

V: TRBV10-1
D: -
J: TRBJ1-2
size: -
CDR3: CASSPTIASYGYTF
DNA: TGCGCCAGCAGTCCAACTATAGCTTCCTATGGCTACACCTTC

V: TRBV5-1
D: TRBD1
J: TRBJ2-3
size: -
CDR3: CASSSDRVGDTQYF
DNA: TGCGCCAGCAGCTCTGACAGGGTAGGAGATACGCAGTATTTT

V: TRBV30
D: TRBD1
J: TRBJ1-3
size: -
CDR3: CAWSRLGTVISGNTIYF
DNA: TGTGCCTGGAGTAGGTTAGGGACAGTGATCTCTGGAAACACCATATATTTT

V: TRBV4-1
D: -
J: TRBJ2-1
size: -
CDR3: CASSQVRESGEQFF
DNA: TGCGCCAGCAGCCAAGTTCGGGAATCCGGTGAGCAGTTCTTC

V: TRBV5-1
D: TRBD1
J: TRBJ2-1
size: -
CDR3: CASSLITGVDNEQFF
DNA: TGCGCCAGCAGCTTAATCACAGGGGTCGACAATGAGCAGTTCTTC

V: TRBV7-6
D: TRBD2
J: TRBJ2-1
size: once
CDR3: CASSSLGTSGLRLNNEQFF
DNA: TGTGCCAGCAGCTCACTCGGGACTAGCGGGCTTAGACTGAACAATGAGCAGTTCTTC

V: TRBV28
D: -
J: TRBJ1-5
size: -
CDR3: CASISSNLLDQPQHF
DNA: TGTGCCAGCATCTCGAGCAATCTATTGGATCAGCCCCAGCATTTT

V: TRBV5-4
D: -
J: TRBJ2-7
size: -
CDR3: CASSLAPNRQPYEQYF
DNA: TGTGCCAGCAGCTTGGCCCCGAACAGACAGCCTTACGAGCAGTACTTC

V: TRBV14
D: -
J: TRBJ2-1
size: -
CDR3: CASSRVGPSYNEQFF
DNA: TGTGCCAGCAGCCGGGTGGGGCCCTCCTACAATGAGCAGTTCTTC

V: TRBV5-4
D: TRBD1
J: TRBJ2-3
size: -
CDR3: CASSLPTGPSTDTQYF
DNA: TGTGCCAGCAGCTTACCGACAGGGCCTAGCACAGATACGCAGTATTTT

V: TRBV7-9
D: -
J: TRBJ2-3
size: -
CDR3: CASSSVVTDTQYF
DNA: TGTGCCAGCAGCTCAGTGGTGACAGATACGCAGTATTTT

V: TRBV5-5
D: TRBD2
J: TRBJ2-7
size: -
CDR3: CASSLGPQKAGVMEQYF
DNA: TGTGCCAGCAGCTTGGGGCCCCAGAAAGCGGGAGTTATGGAGCAGTACTTC

V: TRBV19
D: -
J: TRBJ1-4
size: -
CDR3: CASSVGRGEKLFF
DNA: TGTGCCAGTAGTGTGGGACGAGGTGAAAAACTGTTTTTT

V: TRBV5-1
D: -
J: TRBJ2-7
size: -
CDR3: CASSRDTYEQYF
DNA: TGCGCCAGCTCGCGGGACACCTACGAGCAGTACTTC

V: TRBV27
D: -
J: TRBJ1-2
size: -
CDR3: CASRSSGTAIYGYTF
DNA: TGTGCCAGCAGATCTTCCGGGACGGCCATCTATGGCTACACCTTC

V: TRBV7-2
D: TRBD2
J: TRBJ2-7
size: -
CDR3: CASSLKAGRAYEQYF
DNA: TGTGCCAGCAGCTTAAAAGCGGGAAGGGCTTACGAGCAGTACTTC

V: TRBV28
D: -
J: TRBJ1-5
size: -
CDR3: CASSRAGGNQPQHF
DNA: TGTGCCAGCAGTCGCGCCGGGGGCAATCAGCCCCAGCATTTT

V: TRBV7-9
D: TRBD1
J: TRBJ2-2
size: -
CDR3: CASSIGQGSTGELFF
DNA: TGTGCCAGCAGCATAGGACAGGGTAGCACCGGGGAGCTGTTTTTT

V: TRBV18
D: -
J: TRBJ1-2
size: -
CDR3: CASSQTRLERNYGYTF
DNA: TGTGCCAGCTCACAAACTAGATTAGAAAGAAACTATGGCTACACCTTC

V: TRBV30
D: -
J: TRBJ2-7
size: -
CDR3: CAWSVRTYGGGLYEQYF
DNA: TGTGCCTGGAGTGTACGGACTTATGGGGGAGGACTCTACGAGCAGTACTTC

V: TRBV13
D: -
J: TRBJ2-7
size: -
CDR3: CASSLGSGFYEQYF
DNA: TGTGCCAGCAGCTTAGGGTCCGGGTTCTACGAGCAGTACTTC

V: TRBV7-2
D: -
J: TRBJ2-5
size: -
CDR3: CASSSDQETQYF
DNA: TGTGCCAGCAGCTCGGATCAAGAGACCCAGTACTTC

V: TRBV28
D: -
J: TRBJ2-2
size: -
CDR3: CASSSRQTGELFF
DNA: TGTGCCAGCAGTTCACGCCAAACCGGGGAGCTGTTTTTT

V: TRBV5-1
D: -
J: TRBJ2-1
size: -
CDR3: CASSLEPNNEQFF
DNA: TGCGCCAGCAGCTTGGAGCCGAACAATGAGCAGTTCTTC

V: TRBV5-1
D: TRBD2
J: TRBJ2-1
size: -
CDR3: CASSFLTSGEYNEQFF
DNA: TGCGCCAGCAGCTTCTTGACTAGCGGTGAATACAATGAGCAGTTCTTC

V: TRBV21-1
D: -
J: TRBJ2-7
size: few
CDR3: CASSKGGLAGERSYEQYF
DNA: TGTGCCAGCAGCAAAGGGGGACTAGCGGGCGAACGCTCCTACGAGCAGTACTTC